These T cell receptor beta chains were read from a single sample in a study of blood T cell repertoires in COVID-19. The assay was immunoSEQ multiplex PCR, and TCRdb's table has in-frame clones only and misses some. The sample includes some 150,000 clones, 85% to 90% seen only once; the top ten take about 15%. The sequenced sample consisted of peripheral blood. Receptors were obtained from a woman in her 40s with acute or convalescent COVID-19. The CDR3 runs from the conserved cysteine through the conserved F or W. Fields, in order: clone size, V gene, J gene, D gene, CDR3 protein, CDR3 DNA. D genes are given only for firm matches. Size values are once, few and many counts, or a class for expanded clones, and some rows have none.

clone_size: .; v_call: TRBV3-1/TRBV3-2; j_call: TRBJ2-3; d_call: .; cdr3_aa: CASRSSESTDTQYF; cdr3_nt: TGTGCCAGCAGGAGTAGCGAGAGCACAGATACGCAGTATTTT
clone_size: many; v_call: TRBV30; j_call: TRBJ2-2; d_call: TRBD2; cdr3_aa: CAWSVKGRELYTGELFF; cdr3_nt: TGTGCCTGGAGTGTTAAAGGGCGGGAGTTGTACACCGGGGAGCTGTTTTTT
clone_size: .; v_call: TRBV24-1; j_call: TRBJ1-2; d_call: .; cdr3_aa: CATSDLSSYGYTF; cdr3_nt: TGTGCCACCAGTGATTTGTCCAGCTATGGCTACACCTTC
clone_size: .; v_call: TRBV27; j_call: TRBJ2-2; d_call: .; cdr3_aa: CAIKSTQANTGELFF; cdr3_nt: TGTGCTATCAAATCGACCCAGGCGAACACCGGGGAGCTGTTTTTT
clone_size: .; v_call: TRBV7-9; j_call: TRBJ1-2; d_call: .; cdr3_aa: CASSFLGRGSGNYGYTF; cdr3_nt: TGTGCCAGCAGCTTCCTTGGTCGGGGGTCGGGGAACTATGGCTACACCTTC
clone_size: .; v_call: TRBV28; j_call: TRBJ2-3; d_call: .; cdr3_aa: CASSFLSGTDTQYF; cdr3_nt: TGTGCCAGCAGTTTTCTATCGGGAACAGATACGCAGTATTTT
clone_size: .; v_call: TRBV6-4; j_call: TRBJ2-3; d_call: TRBD2; cdr3_aa: CASSDSSGSSDTQYF; cdr3_nt: TGTGCCAGCAGTGACTCTAGCGGGAGCTCAGATACGCAGTATTTT
clone_size: .; v_call: TRBV6-5; j_call: TRBJ2-3; d_call: .; cdr3_aa: CASSSTNTDTQYF; cdr3_nt: TGTGCCAGCAGTTCTACCAACACAGATACGCAGTATTTT
clone_size: .; v_call: TRBV20-1; j_call: TRBJ2-2; d_call: .; cdr3_aa: CSASRLTAPLLNTGELFF; cdr3_nt: TGCAGTGCTAGTCGCCTGACAGCCCCTTTGCTGAACACCGGGGAGCTGTTTTTT
clone_size: .; v_call: TRBV5-1; j_call: TRBJ2-3; d_call: .; cdr3_aa: CASSLGSQNTDTQYF; cdr3_nt: TGCGCCAGCAGCTTGGGTAGCCAGAACACAGATACGCAGTATTTT
clone_size: .; v_call: TRBV18; j_call: TRBJ2-6; d_call: .; cdr3_aa: CASSGEEGNSGANVLTF; cdr3_nt: TGTGCCAGCTCAGGGGAGGAGGGGAACTCTGGGGCCAACGTCCTGACTTTC
clone_size: .; v_call: TRBV5-1; j_call: TRBJ2-5; d_call: TRBD2; cdr3_aa: CASRAGLAGGLETQYF; cdr3_nt: TGCGCCAGCCGGGCGGGACTAGCGGGAGGGCTGGAGACCCAGTACTTC
clone_size: few; v_call: TRBV7-9; j_call: TRBJ1-1; d_call: .; cdr3_aa: CASSPAGMMNTEAFF; cdr3_nt: TGTGCCAGCAGCCCCGCCGGGATGATGAACACTGAAGCTTTCTTT
clone_size: .; v_call: TRBV27; j_call: TRBJ1-1; d_call: .; cdr3_aa: CASSLTFSTEAFF; cdr3_nt: TGTGCCAGCAGTTTAACTTTTAGCACTGAAGCTTTCTTT
clone_size: .; v_call: TRBV27; j_call: TRBJ2-1; d_call: .; cdr3_aa: CASSLLAGQYNEQFF; cdr3_nt: TGTGCCAGCAGTTTATTGGCGGGGCAATACAATGAGCAGTTCTTC
clone_size: .; v_call: TRBV9; j_call: TRBJ2-1; d_call: TRBD1; cdr3_aa: CASSAYRGPGVNEQFF; cdr3_nt: TGTGCCAGCAGCGCCTACAGGGGGCCGGGCGTCAATGAGCAGTTCTTC
clone_size: .; v_call: TRBV5-1; j_call: TRBJ2-5; d_call: .; cdr3_aa: CASGLPDQETQYF; cdr3_nt: TGCGCCAGCGGCTTACCGGACCAAGAGACCCAGTACTTC
clone_size: .; v_call: TRBV15; j_call: TRBJ1-3; d_call: .; cdr3_aa: CATSRAAGKAGNTIYF; cdr3_nt: TGTGCCACCAGCCGGGCGGCGGGAAAGGCTGGAAACACCATATATTTT
clone_size: .; v_call: TRBV7-3; j_call: TRBJ2-7; d_call: .; cdr3_aa: CASSPQGGSLNEQYF; cdr3_nt: TGTGCCAGCAGCCCGCAGGGGGGATCTCTCAACGAGCAGTACTTC
clone_size: .; v_call: TRBV19; j_call: TRBJ1-5; d_call: .; cdr3_aa: CASSTSIGAVYSNQPQHF; cdr3_nt: TGTGCCAGTAGTACCTCAATTGGGGCAGTTTATAGCAATCAGCCCCAGCATTTT
clone_size: .; v_call: TRBV27; j_call: TRBJ1-2; d_call: .; cdr3_aa: CASSLGRGSVLGYTF; cdr3_nt: TGTGCCAGCAGTTTGGGCAGGGGATCAGTCCTTGGCTACACCTTC
clone_size: .; v_call: TRBV2; j_call: TRBJ2-2; d_call: .; cdr3_aa: CASRTGTSLGELFF; cdr3_nt: TGTGCCAGCAGAACCGGGACATCACTCGGGGAGCTGTTTTTT
clone_size: .; v_call: TRBV2; j_call: TRBJ1-1; d_call: TRBD1; cdr3_aa: CAKEMTGTANTEAFF; cdr3_nt: TGTGCCAAGGAGATGACCGGGACAGCGAACACTGAAGCTTTCTTT
clone_size: .; v_call: TRBV11-2; j_call: TRBJ2-3; d_call: TRBD2; cdr3_aa: CASSLAPGLVSTDTQYF; cdr3_nt: TGTGCCAGCAGCTTAGCTCCGGGACTAGTCAGCACAGATACGCAGTATTTT
clone_size: .; v_call: TRBV24-1; j_call: TRBJ1-5; d_call: TRBD1; cdr3_aa: CATSDSHRGGGSNQPQHF; cdr3_nt: TGTGCCACCAGTGATTCACACAGGGGAGGAGGTAGCAATCAGCCCCAGCATTTT
clone_size: .; v_call: TRBV7-9; j_call: TRBJ2-3; d_call: TRBD2; cdr3_aa: CASSLTSGGVNTDTQYF; cdr3_nt: TGTGCCAGCAGCTTGACTAGCGGGGGGGTAAACACAGATACGCAGTATTTT
clone_size: .; v_call: TRBV3-1/TRBV3-2; j_call: TRBJ2-7; d_call: .; cdr3_aa: CASSQNQPGGIEEQYF; cdr3_nt: TGTGCCAGCAGCCAAAACCAGCCCGGAGGGATAGAAGAGCAGTACTTC
clone_size: .; v_call: TRBV5-6; j_call: TRBJ1-4; d_call: .; cdr3_aa: CASSWRQPATNEKLFF; cdr3_nt: TGTGCCAGCAGCTGGCGACAGCCAGCAACTAATGAAAAACTGTTTTTT
clone_size: .; v_call: TRBV30; j_call: TRBJ1-5; d_call: TRBD1; cdr3_aa: CAWSVTGGPQHF; cdr3_nt: TGTGCCTGGAGTGTAACAGGGGGGCCCCAGCATTTT
clone_size: .; v_call: TRBV24-1; j_call: TRBJ2-3; d_call: .; cdr3_aa: CATSDLPTDTQYF; cdr3_nt: TGTGCCACCAGTGATCTTCCCACAGATACGCAGTATTTT
clone_size: .; v_call: TRBV5-5; j_call: TRBJ1-2; d_call: .; cdr3_aa: CASSLVTAQTNYGYTF; cdr3_nt: TGTGCCAGCAGCTTGGTTACAGCTCAAACTAACTATGGCTACACCTTC
clone_size: .; v_call: TRBV5-1; j_call: TRBJ1-3; d_call: TRBD1; cdr3_aa: CASSLGGDTIYF; cdr3_nt: TGCGCCAGCAGCTTAGGGGGCGACACCATATATTTT
clone_size: .; v_call: TRBV3-1/TRBV3-2; j_call: TRBJ2-7; d_call: TRBD1; cdr3_aa: CASSRQGAYEQYF; cdr3_nt: TGTGCCAGCAGCCGACAGGGAGCATACGAGCAGTACTTC
clone_size: .; v_call: TRBV29-1; j_call: TRBJ2-7; d_call: .; cdr3_aa: CSVGTGSRGEQYF; cdr3_nt: TGCAGCGTTGGTACCGGGTCTCGGGGTGAGCAGTACTTC
clone_size: .; v_call: TRBV5-4; j_call: TRBJ2-5; d_call: .; cdr3_aa: CASSLVSQETQYF; cdr3_nt: TGTGCCAGCAGCTTGGTGTCACAAGAGACCCAGTACTTC
clone_size: .; v_call: TRBV13; j_call: TRBJ2-3; d_call: .; cdr3_aa: CASSLNRYRRDISLDTQYF; cdr3_nt: TGTGCCAGCAGCTTAAACCGCTATAGACGGGACATCTCCTTGGATACGCAGTATTTT
clone_size: .; v_call: TRBV28; j_call: TRBJ2-3; d_call: .; cdr3_aa: CASSFTGTVIGTDTQYF; cdr3_nt: TGTGCCAGCAGTTTTACAGGAACAGTAATCGGCACAGATACGCAGTATTTT
clone_size: .; v_call: TRBV29-1; j_call: TRBJ2-7; d_call: .; cdr3_aa: CSVERGGNYEQYF; cdr3_nt: TGCAGCGTGGAACGGGGTGGGAACTACGAGCAGTACTTC
clone_size: .; v_call: TRBV27; j_call: TRBJ1-4; d_call: TRBD1; cdr3_aa: CASTRIGTGERKLFF; cdr3_nt: TGTGCCAGCACCCGAATCGGGACAGGGGAGCGAAAACTGTTTTTT
clone_size: .; v_call: TRBV7-2; j_call: TRBJ2-7; d_call: TRBD2; cdr3_aa: CASSLHYIAGGSYEQYF; cdr3_nt: TGTGCCAGCAGCTTACATTATATAGCGGGGGGGTCCTACGAGCAGTACTTC
clone_size: .; v_call: TRBV5-6; j_call: TRBJ2-6; d_call: .; cdr3_aa: CASSFTESSGANVLTF; cdr3_nt: TGTGCCAGCAGTTTCACAGAGAGCTCTGGGGCCAACGTCCTGACTTTC
clone_size: .; v_call: TRBV9; j_call: TRBJ2-1; d_call: TRBD1; cdr3_aa: CASSTTRQGSYNEQFF; cdr3_nt: TGTGCCAGCAGCACGACCCGACAGGGGTCCTACAATGAGCAGTTCTTC